Below, one T cell receptor (beta chain) is given with its context. What it recognizes is unknown. This entry belongs to a study of shared clonotypes between healthy human individuals. Only in-frame clones appear in the TCRdb table, and some are missing; sequencing was by immunoSEQ multiplex PCR. The profile shows some 1,600,000 clones, 95% to 99% of them singletons. Findings of the study overall: Naive subsets typically showed greater estimated richness than memory subsets.

The specimen sequenced was naive CD4+ T cells sorted from blood. The subset denotes: CD45RA+ positively selected. This sequence originates from a man younger than 40 in good health.

The CDR3 DNA follows: TGTGCCAGCAGCTTGATGGCACCCGCGGATGAGCAGTTCTTC. It encodes CASSLMAPADEQFF. The chain has TRBV11-1 and TRBJ2-1, with D unclear. With 3 bases removed from V and 8 bases from J, the gap between germline ends came to 14 bases. The CDR3 covers 14 residues. Germline V gives CDR1 SGHAT, CDR2 FQDESV (reference sequence).